This T cell receptor (beta chain) is drawn from a study of cytomegalovirus exposure and HLA in healthy donors. The PCR made use of 60 Vbeta and 13 Jbeta primers. The repertoire was sequenced with immunoSEQ multiplex PCR; TCRdb's copy has only in-frame clones and lacks some. The sample includes roughly 120,000 clones, just under 75% of them seen just once. The TCR sequence derives from a man in his forties in good health and CMV-seropositive. The sequencing sample was made of PBMCs.

CDR3 bases: TGTGCCAGCAGTTTTTTCGGCCAAGAGACCCAGTACTTC. This gives the protein CASSFFGQETQYF. This chain joins TRBV27 and TRBJ2-5, with D hard to call. CDR3 length: 13 residues. The germline V gene has CDR1 MNHEY and CDR2 SMNVEV (reference sequence). V dropped 3 bases and J dropped 1 base, with 6 bases sitting between them.